The 5 T cell receptor beta chains given below trace back to one sample, sequenced in a study of shared clonotypes between healthy human individuals (dated by TCRdb to 2018 to 2021). The library was built by means of the immunoSEQ multiplex PCR assay. TCRdb stores this immuneACCESS table with in-frame sequences only. Part of the clones is absent; in the studies checked, under half of the shortfall reflects unresolved V genes, and no reason is known for the rest. This sample holds around 2.5 million clones; 80% to 95% were observed only once. The top ten clonotypes cover around 0.37% of the sample. The specimen sequenced was naive CD4+ T cells from PBMCs. In light of the paper, this sample's cell subset or site label describes: CD45RA+ positively selected. The receptor source for this set is a man between 18 and 29 years old in good health. Some clones in this sample may be carry-over from other donors' samples.

There are a few counts of this clone. The genes are TRBV9 and TRBJ1-2, with D perhaps matching TRBD1 (6 bases). The length of the CDR3 is 14 residues. From germline, CDR1 is SGDLS and CDR2 YYNGEE. V shed 0 bases and J shed 7 bases, with 13 bases lying between them. CDR3 DNA: TGTGCCAGCAGCGTAGACAGGGAGTTTTTTGGCTACACCTTC. It is translated as CASSVDREFFGYTF.

The chain uses TRBV11-2 and TRBJ1-1; D is uncertain. Trimming cost V 2 bases and J 6 bases, with 4 bases left between them. CDR1 is SGHAT and CDR2 is FQNNGV in the germline V gene. CDR3 size: 11 residues. The CDR3 sequence is CASSLYAEAFF. The CDR3 nucleotides read TGTGCCAGCAGCTTATACGCTGAAGCTTTCTTT.

The V and J genes are TRBV5-1 and TRBJ1-3; D ambiguous. Germline CDR1 SGHRS, CDR2 YFSETQ. The CDR3 consists of 15 residues. V was clipped by 3 bases and J by 0 bases, with 10 bases between them. The CDR3 loop reads CASSSWAGSGNTIYF. In DNA form, the CDR3 reads TGCGCCAGCAGCTCTTGGGCGGGCTCTGGAAACACCATATATTTT.

This chain joins TRBV15 and TRBJ2-7, with 10 bases matching TRBD2. The CDR3 extends over 17 amino acids. The germline gives CDR1 LNHNV, CDR2 YYDKDF (reference sequence). J lost 1 base, V lost 1 base, and 7 bases had no gene match. The DNA for the CDR3 is TGTGCCACCAGCAGAGGCCTAGCGGGAGCCCTTTCCTACGAGCAGTACTTC. Its protein is CATSRGLAGALSYEQYF.

CDR3 sequence: CASSLDGRSDTQYF. The DNA of the CDR3 is TGTGCCAGCAGCTTAGACGGGAGGTCAGATACGCAGTATTTT. The chain links TRBV11-3 to TRBJ2-3, with 7 positions matching TRBD2. CDR1 and CDR2 (germline): SGHNT, YENEEA. The CDR3 is 14 residues long. V lost 0 bases to trimming and J lost 4 bases; unmatched junction nucleotides: 1.